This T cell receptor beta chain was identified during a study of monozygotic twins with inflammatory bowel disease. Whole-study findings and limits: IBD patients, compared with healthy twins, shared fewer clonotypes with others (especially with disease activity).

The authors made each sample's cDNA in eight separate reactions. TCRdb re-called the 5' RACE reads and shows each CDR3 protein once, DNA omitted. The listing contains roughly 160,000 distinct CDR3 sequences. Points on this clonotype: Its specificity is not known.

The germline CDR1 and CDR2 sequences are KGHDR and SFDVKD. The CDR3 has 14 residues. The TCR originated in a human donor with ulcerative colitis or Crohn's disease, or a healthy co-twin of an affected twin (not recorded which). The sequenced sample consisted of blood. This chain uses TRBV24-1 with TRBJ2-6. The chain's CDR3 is CATSGGSGANVLTF.